The present entry profiles one TCR beta chain with its context. This record belongs to a study of T cell changes during pregnancy in multiple sclerosis. The CDR3 loop spans 15 amino acids. The V end was cut by 1 base, the J end by 5 bases, with 14 bases between. CDR1 and CDR2 (germline): SGHVS, FNYEAQ. Profiling relied on immunoSEQ multiplex PCR, and the TCRdb table lists in-frame clones only, not all of them. The table records some 100,000 clones, 90% to 95% of them present only once. This chain connects TRBV7-6 to TRBJ1-1; D gene unclear. The source is a female donor with multiple sclerosis, enrolled in a pregnancy study. Sequencing was performed on peripheral blood, taken before pregnancy. The DNA of the CDR3 is TGTGCCAGCAGCTTAGATCGGGGAGGTGGGACTGAAGCTTTCTTT. It translates to CASSLDRGGGTEAFF.